These 16 T cell receptor beta chains were all obtained from the same sample, sequenced in a study of early T cells in non-severe SARS-CoV-2 infection. Each CDR3 protein gets one entry after TCRdb re-called the 5' RACE reads with MiXCR. The sample yields tens of thousands of distinct CDR3 sequences, roughly an eighth seen once. What was sequenced was whole blood. These receptors all stem from an adult who was a healthcare worker with PCR-confirmed SARS-CoV-2 infection or an uninfected control (not recorded which).

This clonotype was seen ten or more times. J is TRBJ2-3 and V is TRBV7-8; TRBD2 might be the D (5 bases). Trimming left V 7 bases short and J 1 base short, with 12 bases between. The germline CDR1 and CDR2 sequences are SGHVS and FQNEAQ. The CDR3 runs to 14 residues. The CDR3 protein is CASNREPGTDTQYF. The CDR3 region has the DNA TGTGCCAGCAACCGGGAACCAGGCACAGATACGCAGTATTTT.

This clonotype was seen at least ten times. This sequence joins TRBV29-1 and TRBJ2-7; 9 bases are shared with TRBD1. Germline CDR1 is SQVTM and CDR2 is ANQGSEA. CDR3 length: 16 residues. With 4 bases clipped from V and 5 bases from J, the junction kept 15 bases outside the gene matches. The CDR3 nucleotides read TGCAGCGTTGTACCCGGGACAGGGAAGGAGGCAGACGAGCAGTACTTC. This sequence encodes CSVVPGTGKEADEQYF.

V and J are TRBV3-1 and TRBJ1-1; D gene uncertain. Germline CDR1 reads LGHDT; CDR2 reads YNNKEL (reference sequence). The V end was cut by 1 base, the J end by 5 bases, with 8 bases between. This CDR3 comprises 13 residues. In DNA form, the CDR3 reads TGTGCCAGCAGCCAAGGAGTATGGACTGAAGCTTTCTTT. Translation gives CASSQGVWTEAFF.

The chain couples TRBV5-1 to TRBJ2-1, with 9 bases fitting TRBD1. The CDR3 totals 17 residues. Germline values: CDR1 SGHRS, CDR2 YFSETQ. J was trimmed by 3 bases and V by 4 bases; bases with no gene match: 11. In nucleotides, the CDR3 is TGCGCCAGCAGCGGCTACGGGACAGGGAATAACTACAATGAGCAGTTCTTC. Protein sequence: CASSGYGTGNNYNEQFF.

The genes are TRBV12-3 or TRBV12-4 and TRBJ2-1, with 9 bases matching TRBD2. The CDR3 runs 12 residues. Unmatched junction bases numbered 4, after V lost 5 bases and J lost 11 bases. CDR3 nucleotide sequence: TGTGCCAGCAGTCCGAGCGGGGGGAAGCAGTTCTTC. Encoded protein: CASSPSGGKQFF.

The chain has TRBV20-1 and TRBJ2-5, with D unresolved. The V and J ends lost 2 bases and 3 bases respectively, with 10 bases between them. CDR1 is DFQATT, CDR2 SNEGSKA, per germline (reference sequence). This CDR3 has 13 amino acids. For the CDR3, the DNA is TGCAGTGCTAGACTCCACAGAGAAGAGACCCAGTACTTC. Protein: CSARLHREETQYF.

The chain recombines TRBV3-1 with TRBJ2-1, with 12 bases lining up with TRBD2. The CDR3 has 18 amino acids. Per germline, CDR1 LGHDT and CDR2 YNNKEL (reference sequence). The junction had 12 bases not matched to a gene; V was cut back by 1 base and J by 8 bases. CDR3 sequence (DNA): TGTGCCAGCAGCCAAGGGGTAGCGAGACTAGCGGGGGCCGATGAGCAGTTCTTC. It encodes CASSQGVARLAGADEQFF.

This clonotype was counted ten times or more. The chain has TRBV6-2 or TRBV6-3 and TRBJ1-5; tentative D call: TRBD1 (5 bases). V lost 7 bases and J lost 6, with 16 bases in between. Germline V gives CDR1 MNHEY, CDR2 SVGEGT. The CDR3 covers 14 residues. CDR3 DNA sequence: TGTGCCAGCACCAACCGCCAGGGAGCTCAGCCCCAGCATTTT. It specifies CASTNRQGAQPQHF.

The V gene is TRBV7-8, the J gene TRBJ2-3; 10 bases align to TRBD2. The V gene end was trimmed by 1 base and the J gene end by 1 base; junction bases not matched to a gene: 11. The CDR3 loop spans 19 amino acids. CDR1 and CDR2 from the germline V gene are SGHVS and FQNEAQ. For the CDR3, the DNA is TGTGCCAGCAGCTTAGAACTAGCGGGGACCAGAGGGGGCACAGATACGCAGTATTTT. Amino acids: CASSLELAGTRGGTDTQYF.

This clonotype was picked up many times. The genes are TRBV7-6 and TRBJ1-6; 9 nucleotides agree with TRBD1. CDR1 SGHVS and CDR2 FNYEAQ come from the germline V gene. J gave up 8 bases and V 2 bases, and 4 bases lay outside the gene matches. This CDR3 is built from 15 residues. CDR3: CASSLTGGKDSPLHF. CDR3 sequence (DNA): TGTGCCAGCAGCTTAACAGGGGGCAAAGATTCACCCCTCCACTTT.

This clonotype was seen a few times. This chain links TRBV18 with TRBJ1-3; possible D gene TRBD1, 5 bases. Trimming shortened V by 3 bases and J by 2 bases, and 14 bases separated the two germline ends. The length of the CDR3 is 16 residues. Looked up from germline, CDR1 is KGHSH and CDR2 is LQKENI. DNA of the CDR3: TGTGCCAGCTCACCGTCACCTCAGGGAGCTGGAAACACCATATATTTT. Its protein is CASSPSPQGAGNTIYF.

Only a few counts were recorded for this clonotype. The J gene is TRBJ2-1, the V gene TRBV6-6; 7 bases map to TRBD2. The length of the CDR3 is 15 residues. Germline trimming cut 0 bases from V and 14 bases from J; bases unmatched to any gene: 13. CDR1 and CDR2 (germline): MNHNY, SVGAGI (reference sequence). For the CDR3, the DNA is TGTGCCAGCAGTTACTCGCGGGAGCCTCAGGCGGGGAAGTTCTTC. As protein: CASSYSREPQAGKFF.

This clonotype was observed a few times. The gene calls are TRBV30 and TRBJ2-7, with 8 bases identical to TRBD2. Trimming took 3 bases from V and 0 from J; bases not matched to a gene: 10. Germline values: CDR1 GTSNPN, CDR2 SVGIG (reference sequence). The CDR3 totals 16 residues. The CDR3 here is CAWSVNSGASSYEQYF. CDR3 sequence (DNA): TGTGCCTGGAGCGTCAATAGCGGGGCAAGCTCCTACGAGCAGTACTTC.

A few counts support this clonotype. The rearrangement links TRBV27 to TRBJ1-1, with D perhaps TRBD1 (5 bases). The CDR3 is made up of 13 amino acids. V lost 5 bases and J lost 5, with 12 bases in between. The V gene's germline CDR1 is MNHEY and CDR2 SMNVEV (reference sequence). This CDR3 reads CASSRGGGTEAFF. CDR3 in DNA: TGTGCCAGCAGTCGCGGGGGAGGTACTGAAGCTTTCTTT.

This chain links TRBV20-1 with TRBJ2-3; perhaps TRBD2 as D (6 bases). Germline V gene data show CDR1 as DFQATT and CDR2 as SNEGSKA (reference sequence). The CDR3 contains 15 residues. Trimming stripped 1 base from V and 2 bases from J, with 13 bases between. The CDR3 reads CSARVGGLITDTQYF. CDR3 nucleotide sequence: TGCAGTGCTAGAGTGGGGGGACTCATCACAGATACGCAGTATTTT.

This clonotype showed up many times. This rearrangement joins TRBV12-3 or TRBV12-4 to TRBJ2-7; 8 bases map to TRBD2. CDR3 length: 15 amino acids. Trimming removed 5 bases from V and 1 base from J; junction bases left unmatched: 7. The CDR3 loop reads CASSTSGSGSYEQYF. CDR3 sequence (DNA): TGTGCCAGCAGTACCAGCGGGAGTGGGTCCTACGAGCAGTACTTC.